This T cell receptor (beta chain) comes out of a study of cytomegalovirus exposure and HLA in healthy donors. Study-wide background: In an earlier analysis, approximately 120 million unique TCR beta sequences were found from some 200 million T cells. General observations from the study: One cluster of highly shared sequence variants probably arose as a sequencing artifact.

PCR amplification relied on 60 Vbeta primers (plus 13 Jbeta primers). The data were produced by immunoSEQ multiplex PCR, yet TCRdb's version contains in-frame clones alone and is incomplete. The sample contains tens of thousands of clones, around 70% of which appear only once. About this clone itself: What it binds is not known.

Germline V gene sequence: CDR1 SGHVS, CDR2 FNYEAQ. The CDR3 has 18 residues. V lost 1 base to trimming and J lost 0 bases; unmatched junction nucleotides: 8. This clonotype was sampled from a woman aged 25 to 45 in good health and CMV-seronegative. The source material was PBMCs. This chain links TRBV7-6 with TRBJ1-1; 10 bases are shared with TRBD1. CDR3 protein: CASSLVDRGHGMNTEAFF. In DNA form, the CDR3 reads TGTGCCAGCAGCTTAGTCGACAGGGGGCACGGTATGAACACTGAAGCTTTCTTT.